Listed here are 4 T cell receptor beta chains from one sample, sequenced in a study of CD8 T cells in ankylosing spondylitis. TCRdb reprocessed the 5' RACE reads with MiXCR, giving one entry per CDR3 protein. The sample consists of about 100,000 distinct CDR3 sequences, about 8.6% of them appearing once. Sequencing input: blood, either unsorted or a sorted T cell fraction (not recorded which). The receptors stem from a male donor with ankylosing spondylitis or in good health (not recorded which).

This clonotype was counted ten times or more. The gene calls are TRBV29-1 and TRBJ1-1; maybe TRBD1 (5 bases). The CDR3 covers 12 residues. Trimming left V 3 bases short and J 7 bases short, with 12 bases between. Germline V CDR1 and CDR2: SQVTM, ANQGSEA. The CDR3 DNA reads as TGCAGCGTTGACCTTGGGGGTGGTGAAGCTTTCTTT. This sequence encodes CSVDLGGGEAFF.

This clonotype has at least ten counts. The rearrangement uses TRBV4-3 and TRBJ2-3, with 14 bases lining up with TRBD2. The V segment lost 1 base and the J segment 5 bases; nucleotides outside the gene matches: 2. The CDR3 sequence is 16 residues long. Germline V CDR1 and CDR2: LGHNA, YSLEER. In DNA, the CDR3 is TGCGCCAGCAGCCAAGGACTAGCGGGGGGGCGAGATACGCAGTATTTT. Translation gives CASSQGLAGGRDTQYF.

In this sample, this clonotype turned up many times. DNA for the CDR3: TGTGCCAGCAGCAACGGGATGGCGGGAGGCTACACCTTC. Its protein product is CASSNGMAGGYTF. The chain carries TRBV7-2 and TRBJ1-2; D is uncertain. The CDR3 extends over 13 amino acids. Per germline, CDR1 SGHTA and CDR2 FQGNSA. The V end lost 5 bases, the J end lost 8 bases, and 15 bases lay between the germline ends.

The chain uses TRBV19 and TRBJ2-2; 8 nucleotides line up with TRBD1. With 2 bases clipped from V and 4 bases from J, the junction kept 0 bases outside the gene matches. Germline loops: CDR1 LNHDA, CDR2 SQIVND (reference sequence). The CDR3 totals 14 residues. The CDR3 nucleotides are TGTGCCAGTAGTATAACAGGGGGCACCGGGGAGCTGTTTTTT. Protein: CASSITGGTGELFF.